This passage covers 11 T cell receptor beta chains from one sample sequenced in a study of metastatic and nonmetastatic thyroid tumors. Every patient was untreated before thyroid surgery. TCRdb called clones again from the PCR reads with MiXCR. The sample yields 40,000 or so clones, about 13% seen once. Sample: blood. Source of these receptors: a female donor with papillary thyroid cancer or a benign thyroid nodule (not recorded which). Some clones in this sample may be carry-over from other donors' samples.

This clone was counted many times. V gene TRBV29-1 combines with J gene TRBJ2-3; no clear D gene. Per germline, CDR1 SQVTM and CDR2 ANQGSEA. The CDR3 contains 12 residues. V was pared by 4 bases and J by 4 bases, with 9 bases between. CDR3 coding DNA: TGCAGCGTTGTCCAGCCCCCAGATACGCAGTATTTT. Translating gives CSVVQPPDTQYF.

This clone was seen at least ten times. The V gene is TRBV5-1, the J gene TRBJ2-5; D is uncertain. Germline-derived CDR1 and CDR2 are SGHRS and YFSETQ. V lost 1 base and J 2 bases, leaving 6 bases between the germline ends. This CDR3 has 13 amino acids. DNA for the CDR3: TGCGCCAGCAGCTTGATGACACAAGAGACCCAGTACTTC. It yields the protein CASSLMTQETQYF.

At least ten counts were recorded for this clone. This chain uses TRBV7-2 with TRBJ1-5; TRBD1 aligns across 7 bases. The germline CDR1 and CDR2 sequences are SGHTA and FQGNSA. The CDR3 consists of 15 residues. V gave up 6 bases and J gave up 5 bases; unmatched junction bases: 10. The CDR3 loop reads CASSYTNRGDQPQHF. CDR3 sequence (DNA): TGTGCCAGCAGTTATACGAACAGGGGCGATCAGCCCCAGCATTTT.

This clone was detected many times. The J gene is TRBJ2-7, the V gene TRBV20-1; D gene unclear. This CDR3 is built from 13 residues. V was shortened by 0 bases and J by 10 bases, with 16 bases between the two germline ends. Germline lookup yields CDR1 DFQATT and CDR2 SNEGSKA (reference sequence). The CDR3 region is CSAREALLVKQYF. Here the CDR3 DNA reads TGCAGTGCTAGAGAAGCACTTTTAGTCAAACAGTACTTC.

This clone was detected ten times or more. The rearrangement joins TRBV10-3 to TRBJ2-7, with 9 bases that match TRBD2. The V gene end was trimmed by 3 bases and the J gene end by 0 bases; junction bases not matched to a gene: 6. CDR3 length: 16 residues. The V gene's germline CDR1 is ENHRY and CDR2 SYGVKD. The CDR3 here is CAISEKTSGHSYEQYF. The CDR3 coding sequence is TGTGCCATCAGTGAAAAGACTAGCGGACACTCCTACGAGCAGTACTTC.

This clone was counted between two and nine times. The V gene is TRBV6-1, the J gene TRBJ2-7; the match to TRBD2 covers 8 bases. Germline V CDR1 and CDR2: MNHNS, SASEGT. CDR3 length equals 15 residues. V was pared by 4 bases and J by 2 bases, with 7 bases of the junction left unmatched. The CDR3 DNA sequence: TGTGCCAGCAGTGCCCGACTAGCGTACACCTACGAGCAGTACTTC. Translating it yields CASSARLAYTYEQYF.

The V and J genes are TRBV20-1 and TRBJ2-7; D might be TRBD1 (6 bases). With 7 bases removed from V and 5 bases from J, the gap between germline ends came to 12 bases. Looked up from germline, CDR1 is DFQATT and CDR2 is SNEGSKA (reference sequence). The CDR3 is 11 residues long. The CDR3 DNA reads as TGCAGTGGACAGGCCCAGGACGAGCAGTACTTC. Its translation: CSGQAQDEQYF.

This clone was counted at least ten times. The chain links TRBV2 to TRBJ2-1; 15 nucleotides agree with TRBD2. This CDR3 region has 16 residues. V was pared by 10 bases and J by 8 bases, with 12 bases of the junction left unmatched. CDR1 is SNHLY and CDR2 is FYNNEI in the germline V gene. The CDR3 loop reads CATQGLAGGGRYEQFF. The CDR3 bases are TGTGCCACCCAGGGACTAGCGGGAGGCGGGAGGTATGAGCAGTTCTTC.

At least ten counts were recorded for this clone. This chain links TRBV5-1 with TRBJ2-7; D is perhaps TRBD1 (6 bases). V lost 6 bases to trimming and J lost 0 bases, with 19 bases between them. CDR3 length: 16 residues. Looked up from germline, CDR1 is SGHRS and CDR2 is YFSETQ. CDR3 sequence reads: CASKPQPGHLSYEQYF. CDR3 nucleotide sequence: TGCGCCAGCAAACCTCAACCGGGACACCTCTCCTACGAGCAGTACTTC.

There are many counts of this clone. The V and J genes are TRBV5-1 and TRBJ2-1; no firm D call. V lost 4 bases to trimming and J lost 7 bases, with 12 bases between them. CDR1 is SGHRS, CDR2 YFSETQ, per germline. The CDR3 consists of 13 residues. The CDR3 here is CASSIGIRNEQFF. The CDR3 nucleotides read TGCGCCAGCAGCATTGGAATAAGGAATGAGCAGTTCTTC.

This clone was observed at least ten times. V gene TRBV27 combines with J gene TRBJ1-1; D is perhaps TRBD1 (6 bases). V was clipped by 1 base and J by 11 bases, with 14 bases between them. This CDR3 is 13 amino acids long. Germline CDR1 is MNHEY and CDR2 is SMNVEV (reference sequence). The CDR3 here is CASSLYRASEAFF. The CDR3 DNA follows: TGTGCCAGCAGTTTATACAGGGCCTCCGAGGCTTTCTTT.